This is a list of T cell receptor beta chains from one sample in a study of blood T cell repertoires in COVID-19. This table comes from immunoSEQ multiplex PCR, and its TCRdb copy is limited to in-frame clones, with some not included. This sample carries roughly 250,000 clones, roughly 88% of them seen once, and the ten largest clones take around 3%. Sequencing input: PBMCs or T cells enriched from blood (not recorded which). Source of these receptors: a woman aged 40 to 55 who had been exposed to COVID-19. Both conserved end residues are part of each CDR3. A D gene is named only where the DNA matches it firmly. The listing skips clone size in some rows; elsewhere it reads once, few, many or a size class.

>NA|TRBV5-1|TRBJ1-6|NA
TGCGCCAGCAGCTCCTTACAGGAGTCTTATAATTCACCCCTCCACTTT
CASSSLQESYNSPLHF
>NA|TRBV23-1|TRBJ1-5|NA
TGCGCCAGCAGTCACACCCCAGAGACTCGGTCGTTTAATCAGCCCCAGCATTTT
CASSHTPETRSFNQPQHF
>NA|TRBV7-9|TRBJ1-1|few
TGTGCCAGCAGCAGGGACATTTTGTACACTGAAGCTTTCTTT
CASSRDILYTEAFF
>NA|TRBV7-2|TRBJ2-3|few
TGTGCCAGCAGCTTAGCCCCAGGGGTATCAGATACGCAGTATTTT
CASSLAPGVSDTQYF
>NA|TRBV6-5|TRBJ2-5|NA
TGTGCCAGCAGTATAACAGGGTACCGAGAGACCCAGTACTTC
CASSITGYRETQYF
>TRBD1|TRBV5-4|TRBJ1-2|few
TGTGCCAGCAGCCGCGACAGGGCACATGGCTACACCTTC
CASSRDRAHGYTF
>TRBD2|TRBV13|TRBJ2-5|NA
TGTGCCAGCAGCCCCTCGGGACTACGGATTCAAGAGACCCAGTACTTC
CASSPSGLRIQETQYF
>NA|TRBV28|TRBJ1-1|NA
TGTGCCAGCAGTTTATGGGGACGGGGGATGTACACTGAAGCTTTCTTT
CASSLWGRGMYTEAFF
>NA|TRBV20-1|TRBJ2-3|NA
TGCAGTGCTAGTCCGACTTCCCCCGAGGATACGCAGTATTTT
CSASPTSPEDTQYF
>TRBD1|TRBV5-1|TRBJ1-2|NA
TGTGCCAGCAGCTTGGAACAGGGGAGAGGCTACACCTTC
CASSLEQGRGYTF
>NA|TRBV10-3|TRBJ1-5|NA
TGTGCCATCAGTGAGCGGGGGTTTGGAGTGAGCAATCAGCCCCAGCATTTT
CAISERGFGVSNQPQHF
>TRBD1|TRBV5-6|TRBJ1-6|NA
TGTGCCAGCAGCTTGGGACAGGGGGCTTCGGGTTCACCCCTCCACTTT
CASSLGQGASGSPLHF
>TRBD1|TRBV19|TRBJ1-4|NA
TGTGCCAGTAGTCCACGGACAGGGAGCTCCTTCGGGGAAAAACTGTTTTTT
CASSPRTGSSFGEKLFF
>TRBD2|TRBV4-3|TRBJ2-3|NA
TGCGCCAGCAGCCAAGGGGGCCACTACGGGGGGAGGCTGGGTTCGACGCAGTATTTT
CASSQGGHYGGRLGSTQYF
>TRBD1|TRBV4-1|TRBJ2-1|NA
TGCGCCAGCAGCCAGCGTTCCGGACAGGGCGATGAGCAGTTCTTC
CASSQRSGQGDEQFF
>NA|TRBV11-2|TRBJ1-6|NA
TGTGCCAGCAGCGTCCAGGGCTATAATTCACCCCTCCACTTT
CASSVQGYNSPLHF
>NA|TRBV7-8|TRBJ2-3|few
TGTGCCAGCACCGCCCCACCGCTAGCTTTCCAGTATTTT
CASTAPPLAFQYF
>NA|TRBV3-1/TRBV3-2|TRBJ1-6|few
TGTGCCAGCACCATGACAGGCGGCTCCTATAATTCACCCCTCCACTTT
CASTMTGGSYNSPLHF
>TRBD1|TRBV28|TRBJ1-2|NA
TGTGCCAGCAGCTCGATCCGGGGACAGTCACACTATGGCTACACCTTC
CASSSIRGQSHYGYTF
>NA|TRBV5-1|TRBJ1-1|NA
TGTGCCAGCAGCGATTTAAGCCTGAACACTGAAGCTTTCTTT
CASSDLSLNTEAFF
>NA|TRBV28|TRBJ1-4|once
TGTGCCAGCAGCCTAGAACAGGTCGGTGGTGAAAAACTGTTTTTT
CASSLEQVGGEKLFF
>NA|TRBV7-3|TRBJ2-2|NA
TGTGCCAGCAGCTTAGGGGCGTACACCGGGGAGCTGTTTTTT
CASSLGAYTGELFF
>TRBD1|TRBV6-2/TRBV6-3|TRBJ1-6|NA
TGTGCCAGCAGTTTACAGGGGTCTGGTGGATCCTATAATTCACCCCTCCACTTT
CASSLQGSGGSYNSPLHF
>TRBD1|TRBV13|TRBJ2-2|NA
TGTGCCAGCAGCTCCCCGCTCCGGGACAGCGGGGAGCTGTTTTTT
CASSSPLRDSGELFF
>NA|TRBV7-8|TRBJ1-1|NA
TGTGCCAGCAGCCTTTCGGGGGTTGGGGGAGGCACTGAAGCTTTCTTT
CASSLSGVGGGTEAFF
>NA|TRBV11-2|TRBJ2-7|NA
TGTGCCAGCAGCTTAGATCAACAGGGCACCGAGCAGTACTTC
CASSLDQQGTEQYF
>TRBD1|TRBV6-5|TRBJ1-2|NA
TGTGCCAGCAGTTACTTACAGGGGGAAGTATATGGCTACACCTTC
CASSYLQGEVYGYTF
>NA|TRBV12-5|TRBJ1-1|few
TGTGCTAGTGGTTCCAGGGTAAACGCTGAAGCTTTCTTT
CASGSRVNAEAFF
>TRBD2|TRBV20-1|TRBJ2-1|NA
TGCAGTGCTCAGCGGGGGGGGGAGCAGTTCTTC
CSAQRGGEQFF
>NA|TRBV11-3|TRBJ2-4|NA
TGTGCCAGCAGCTTAAACGGGAAGGTGGGGAACATTCAGTACTTC
CASSLNGKVGNIQYF
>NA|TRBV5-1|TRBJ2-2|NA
TGCGCCAGCAGCCCGCCAGGCGGGGCCGGGGAGCTGTTTTTT
CASSPPGGAGELFF
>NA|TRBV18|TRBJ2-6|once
TGTGCCAGCTCACCATCCATGGGATCGTTCGGGGCTGGGGCCAACGTCCTGACTTTC
CASSPSMGSFGAGANVLTF
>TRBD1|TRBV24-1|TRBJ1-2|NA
TGTGCCACCAGTGACTCTGGACAGGGGGGTAACTATGGCTACACCTTC
CATSDSGQGGNYGYTF
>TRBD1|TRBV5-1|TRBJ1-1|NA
TGCGCCAGCAGCTTGGAGACAGGGGTTACTGAAGCTTTCTTT
CASSLETGVTEAFF
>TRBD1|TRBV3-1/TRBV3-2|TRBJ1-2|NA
TGTGCCAGCAGCCATCTGTCGGGACAGGGCTATGGCTACACCTTC
CASSHLSGQGYGYTF
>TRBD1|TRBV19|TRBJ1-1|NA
TGTGCCAGTAGTAGGAAGGACAGGGTTTTTCCAGAAGCTTTCTTT
CASSRKDRVFPEAFF
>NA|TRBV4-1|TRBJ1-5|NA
TGCGCCAGCAGCCAAGTAAGAGATAGCAATCAGCCCCAGCATTTT
CASSQVRDSNQPQHF
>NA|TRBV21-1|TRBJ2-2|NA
TGTGCCAGCAGAGGAGAGGACAGTTACACCGGGGAGCTGTTTTTT
CASRGEDSYTGELFF
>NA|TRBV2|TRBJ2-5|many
TGTGCCAGCGGAGGGGGGGCGTTCACCTTGTACCAAGAGACCCAGTACTTC
CASGGGAFTLYQETQYF
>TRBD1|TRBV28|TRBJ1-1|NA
TGTGCCAGCAGTTCCGGGGGACAGGGGGCAGGTGAAGCTTTCTTT
CASSSGGQGAGEAFF
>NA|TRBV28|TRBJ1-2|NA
TGTGCCAGCAGTTTAGGGGCTGGCTACACCTTC
CASSLGAGYTF
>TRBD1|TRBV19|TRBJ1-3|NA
TGTGCCAGTAGTTTGACAGGGGGCAACACCATATATTTT
CASSLTGGNTIYF
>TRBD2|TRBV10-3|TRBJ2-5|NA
TGTGCCATCAGTCGGACCGGGACTAGCGCCGAAGAGACCCAGTACTTC
CAISRTGTSAEETQYF
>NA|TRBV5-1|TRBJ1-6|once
TGTGCCAGCAGCCAAGCGTCTAATTCACCCCTCCACTTT
CASSQASNSPLHF
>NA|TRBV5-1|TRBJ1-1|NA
TGCGCCAGCAGCTTAACAGCCGGGAACATGAACACTGAAGCTTTCTTT
CASSLTAGNMNTEAFF
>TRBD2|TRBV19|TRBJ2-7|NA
TGTGCCAGCACGGGACTAGCGGGGGACTCCTACGAGCAGTACTTC
CASTGLAGDSYEQYF
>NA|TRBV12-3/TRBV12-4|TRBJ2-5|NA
TGTGCCAGCAGTTTGGTACAGGAAGAGACCCAGTACTTC
CASSLVQEETQYF
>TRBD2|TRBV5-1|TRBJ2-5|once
TGCGCCAGCAGATCTAGCGGGGTGGAGACCCAGTACTTC
CASRSSGVETQYF